This TCR beta chain was obtained from a study of cytomegalovirus exposure and HLA in healthy donors. Study findings and constraints: In an earlier analysis, most TCR beta V segments were productive about 90% or about 30% of the time. Links to common viral pathogens appeared, in a later analysis, for several of the most significant clusters.

The PCR employed 60 Vbeta primers together with 13 Jbeta primers. Data came from immunoSEQ multiplex PCR; TCRdb stores just in-frame clones and leaves some out. The table has around 130,000 clones, 75% to 90% seen once. In regard to this clone: No antigen is known for it.

The source of this sequence is a man younger than 45 in good health and CMV-seronegative. The sequencing input was PBMCs.

DNA for the CDR3: TGTGCCAGCAGTTCGGGGTCTAATGAAAAACTGTTTTTT. Its protein is CASSSGSNEKLFF. The chain joins TRBV28 to TRBJ1-4; D not certain. The CDR3 is 13 residues long. Trimming removed 4 bases at V and 3 bases at J, with 6 bases between. Germline CDR1 and CDR2: MDHEN and SYDVKM.